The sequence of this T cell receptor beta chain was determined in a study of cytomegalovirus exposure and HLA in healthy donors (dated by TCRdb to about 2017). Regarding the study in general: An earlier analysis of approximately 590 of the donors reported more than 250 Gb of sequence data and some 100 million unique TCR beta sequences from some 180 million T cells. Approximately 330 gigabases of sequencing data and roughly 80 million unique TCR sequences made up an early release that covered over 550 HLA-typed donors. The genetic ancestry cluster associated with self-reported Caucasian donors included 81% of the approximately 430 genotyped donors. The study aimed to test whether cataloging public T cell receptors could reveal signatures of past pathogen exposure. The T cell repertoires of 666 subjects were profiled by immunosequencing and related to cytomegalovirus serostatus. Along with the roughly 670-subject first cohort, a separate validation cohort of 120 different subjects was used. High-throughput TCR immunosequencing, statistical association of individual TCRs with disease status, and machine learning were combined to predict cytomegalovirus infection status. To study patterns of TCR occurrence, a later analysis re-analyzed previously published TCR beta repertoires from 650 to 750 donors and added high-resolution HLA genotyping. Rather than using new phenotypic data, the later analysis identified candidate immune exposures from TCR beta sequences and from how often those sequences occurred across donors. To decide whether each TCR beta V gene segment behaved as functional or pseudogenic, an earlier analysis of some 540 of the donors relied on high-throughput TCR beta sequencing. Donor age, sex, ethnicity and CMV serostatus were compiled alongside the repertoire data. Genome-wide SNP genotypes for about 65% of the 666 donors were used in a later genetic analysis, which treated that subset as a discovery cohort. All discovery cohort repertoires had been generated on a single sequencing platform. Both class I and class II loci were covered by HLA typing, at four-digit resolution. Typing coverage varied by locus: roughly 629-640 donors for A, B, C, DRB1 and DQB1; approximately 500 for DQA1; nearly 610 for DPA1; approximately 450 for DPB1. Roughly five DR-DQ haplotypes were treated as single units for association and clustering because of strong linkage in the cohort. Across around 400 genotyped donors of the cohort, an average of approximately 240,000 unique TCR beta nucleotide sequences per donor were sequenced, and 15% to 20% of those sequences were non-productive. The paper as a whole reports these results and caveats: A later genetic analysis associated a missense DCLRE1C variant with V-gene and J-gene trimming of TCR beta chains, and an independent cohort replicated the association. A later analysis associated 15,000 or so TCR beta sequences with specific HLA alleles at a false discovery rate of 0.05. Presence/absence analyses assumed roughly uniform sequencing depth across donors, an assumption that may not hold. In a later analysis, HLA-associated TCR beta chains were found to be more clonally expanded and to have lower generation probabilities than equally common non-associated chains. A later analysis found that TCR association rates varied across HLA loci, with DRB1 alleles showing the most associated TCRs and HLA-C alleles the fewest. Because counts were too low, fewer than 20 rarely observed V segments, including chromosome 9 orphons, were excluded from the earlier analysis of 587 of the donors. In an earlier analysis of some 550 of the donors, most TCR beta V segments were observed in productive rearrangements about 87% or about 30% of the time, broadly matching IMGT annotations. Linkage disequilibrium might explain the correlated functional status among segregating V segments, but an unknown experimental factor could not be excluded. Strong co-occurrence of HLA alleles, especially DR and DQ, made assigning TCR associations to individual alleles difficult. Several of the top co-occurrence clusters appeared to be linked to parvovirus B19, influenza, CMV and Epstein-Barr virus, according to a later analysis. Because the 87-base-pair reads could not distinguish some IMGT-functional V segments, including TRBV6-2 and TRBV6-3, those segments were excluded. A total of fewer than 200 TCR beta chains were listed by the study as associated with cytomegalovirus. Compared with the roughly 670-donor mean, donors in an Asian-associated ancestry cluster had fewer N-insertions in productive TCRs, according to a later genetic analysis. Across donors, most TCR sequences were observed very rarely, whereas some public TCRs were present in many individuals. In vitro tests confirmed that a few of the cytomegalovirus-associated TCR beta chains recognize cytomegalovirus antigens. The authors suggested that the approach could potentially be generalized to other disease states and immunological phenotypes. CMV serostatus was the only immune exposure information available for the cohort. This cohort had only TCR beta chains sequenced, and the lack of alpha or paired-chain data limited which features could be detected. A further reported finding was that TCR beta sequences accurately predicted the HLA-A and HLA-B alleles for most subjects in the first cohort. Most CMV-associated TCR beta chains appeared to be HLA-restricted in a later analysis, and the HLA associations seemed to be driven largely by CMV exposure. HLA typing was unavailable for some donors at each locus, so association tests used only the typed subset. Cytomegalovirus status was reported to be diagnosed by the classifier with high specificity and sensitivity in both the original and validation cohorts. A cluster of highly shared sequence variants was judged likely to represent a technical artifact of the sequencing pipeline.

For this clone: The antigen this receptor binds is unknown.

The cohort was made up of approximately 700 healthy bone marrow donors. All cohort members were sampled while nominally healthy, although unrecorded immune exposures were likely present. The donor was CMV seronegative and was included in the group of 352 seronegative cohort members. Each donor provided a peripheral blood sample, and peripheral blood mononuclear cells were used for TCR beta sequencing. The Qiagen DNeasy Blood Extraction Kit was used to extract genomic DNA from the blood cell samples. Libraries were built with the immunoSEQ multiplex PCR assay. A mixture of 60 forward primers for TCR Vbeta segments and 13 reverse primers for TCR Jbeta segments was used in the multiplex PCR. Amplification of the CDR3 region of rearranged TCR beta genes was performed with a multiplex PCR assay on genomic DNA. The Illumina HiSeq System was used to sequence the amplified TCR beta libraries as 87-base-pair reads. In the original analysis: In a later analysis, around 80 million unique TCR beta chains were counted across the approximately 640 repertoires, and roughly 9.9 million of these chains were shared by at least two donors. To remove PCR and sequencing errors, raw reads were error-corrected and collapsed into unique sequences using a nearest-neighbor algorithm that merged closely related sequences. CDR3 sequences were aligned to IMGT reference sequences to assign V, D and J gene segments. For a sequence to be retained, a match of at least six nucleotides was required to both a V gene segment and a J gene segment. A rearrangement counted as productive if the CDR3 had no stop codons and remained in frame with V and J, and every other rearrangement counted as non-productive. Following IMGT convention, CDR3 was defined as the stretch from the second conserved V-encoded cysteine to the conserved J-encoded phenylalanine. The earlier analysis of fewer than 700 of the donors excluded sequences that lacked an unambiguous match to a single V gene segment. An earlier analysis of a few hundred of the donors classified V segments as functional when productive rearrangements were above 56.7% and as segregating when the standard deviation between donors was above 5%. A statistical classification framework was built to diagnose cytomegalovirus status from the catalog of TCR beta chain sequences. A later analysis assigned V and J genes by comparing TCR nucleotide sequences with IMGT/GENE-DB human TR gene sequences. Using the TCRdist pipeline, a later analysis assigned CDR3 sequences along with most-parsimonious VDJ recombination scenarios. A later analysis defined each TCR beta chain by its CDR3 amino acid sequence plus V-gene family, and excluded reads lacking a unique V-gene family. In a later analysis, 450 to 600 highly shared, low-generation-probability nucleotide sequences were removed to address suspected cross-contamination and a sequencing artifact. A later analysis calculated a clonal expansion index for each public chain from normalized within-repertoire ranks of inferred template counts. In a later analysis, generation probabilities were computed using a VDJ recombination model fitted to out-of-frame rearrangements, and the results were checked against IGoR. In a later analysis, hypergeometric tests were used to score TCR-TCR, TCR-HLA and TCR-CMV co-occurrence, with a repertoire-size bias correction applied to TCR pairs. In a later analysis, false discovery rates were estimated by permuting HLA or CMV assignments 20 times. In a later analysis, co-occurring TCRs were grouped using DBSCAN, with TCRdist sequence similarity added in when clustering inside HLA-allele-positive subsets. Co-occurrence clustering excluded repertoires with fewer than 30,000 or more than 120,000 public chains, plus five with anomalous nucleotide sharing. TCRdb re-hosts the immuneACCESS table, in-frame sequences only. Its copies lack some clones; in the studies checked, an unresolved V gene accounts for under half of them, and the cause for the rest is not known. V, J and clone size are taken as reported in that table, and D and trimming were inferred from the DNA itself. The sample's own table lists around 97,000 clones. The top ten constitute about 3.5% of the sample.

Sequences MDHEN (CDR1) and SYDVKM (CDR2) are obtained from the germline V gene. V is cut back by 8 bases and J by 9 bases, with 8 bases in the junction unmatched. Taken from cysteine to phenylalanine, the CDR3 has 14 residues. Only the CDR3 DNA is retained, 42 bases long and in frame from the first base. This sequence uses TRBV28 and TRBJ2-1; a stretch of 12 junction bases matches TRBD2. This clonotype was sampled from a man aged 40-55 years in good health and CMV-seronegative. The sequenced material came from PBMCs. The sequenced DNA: TGTGCCAGCCCCCCTAGCGGGAGGGCCAGTGAGCAGTTCTTC. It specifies CASPPSGRASEQFF.